The T cell receptor beta chain under discussion was sequenced for a study of T cell changes during pregnancy in multiple sclerosis. Produced via immunoSEQ multiplex PCR; TCRdb's table is partial and in-frame only. The sample records tens of thousands of clones, roughly 93% being singletons. Germline CDR1 is SNHLY and CDR2 is FYNNEI. This CDR3 has 13 amino acids. Trimming stripped 8 bases from V and 2 bases from J, with 13 bases between. Sequenced here: CD8+ T cells from peripheral blood mononuclear cells, sampled after pregnancy. The source is a female donor with multiple sclerosis, enrolled in a pregnancy study. The V and J genes are TRBV2 and TRBJ2-7; tentatively, D is TRBD1 (6 bases). The CDR3 spells CASGTSTPYEQYF. As DNA, the CDR3 is TGTGCCAGCGGGACATCTACCCCCTACGAGCAGTACTTC.